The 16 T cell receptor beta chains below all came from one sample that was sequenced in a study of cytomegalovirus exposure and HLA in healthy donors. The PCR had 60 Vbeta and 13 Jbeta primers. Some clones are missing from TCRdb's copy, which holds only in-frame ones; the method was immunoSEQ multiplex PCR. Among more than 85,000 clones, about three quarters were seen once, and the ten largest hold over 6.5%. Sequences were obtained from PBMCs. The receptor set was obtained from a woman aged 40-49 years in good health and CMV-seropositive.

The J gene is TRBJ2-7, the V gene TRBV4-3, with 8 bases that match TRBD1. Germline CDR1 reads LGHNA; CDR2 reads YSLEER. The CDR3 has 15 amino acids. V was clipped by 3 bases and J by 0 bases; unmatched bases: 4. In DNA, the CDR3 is TGCGCCAGCAGCCAGGGGACAGGCGACTCCTACGAGCAGTACTTC. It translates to CASSQGTGDSYEQYF.

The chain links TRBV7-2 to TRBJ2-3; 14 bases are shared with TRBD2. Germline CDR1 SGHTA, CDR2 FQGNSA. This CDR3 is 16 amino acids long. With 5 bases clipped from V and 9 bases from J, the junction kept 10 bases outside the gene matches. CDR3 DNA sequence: TGTGCCAGCAGCCGGGGGACTAGCGGGGGATTCAGCACGCAGTATTTT. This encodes CASSRGTSGGFSTQYF.

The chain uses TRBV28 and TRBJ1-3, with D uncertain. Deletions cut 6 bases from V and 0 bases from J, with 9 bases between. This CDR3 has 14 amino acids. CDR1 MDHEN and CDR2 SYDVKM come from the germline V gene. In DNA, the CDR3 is TGTGCCAGCAGCTTCCCTCTCTCTGGAAACACCATATATTTT. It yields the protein CASSFPLSGNTIYF.

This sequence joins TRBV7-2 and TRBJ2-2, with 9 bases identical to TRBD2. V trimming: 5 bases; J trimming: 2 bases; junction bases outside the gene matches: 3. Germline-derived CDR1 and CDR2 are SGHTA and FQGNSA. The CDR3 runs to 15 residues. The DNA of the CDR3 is TGTGCCAGCAGCGTGGGACTAGCCAACACCGGGGAGCTGTTTTTT. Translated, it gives CASSVGLANTGELFF.

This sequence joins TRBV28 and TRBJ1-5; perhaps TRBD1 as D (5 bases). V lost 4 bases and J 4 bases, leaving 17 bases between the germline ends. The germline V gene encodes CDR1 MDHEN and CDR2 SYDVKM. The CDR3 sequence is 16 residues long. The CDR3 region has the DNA TGTGCCAGCAGTTCAATTCAGGGTTCGTGGAATCAGCCCCAGCATTTT. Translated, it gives CASSSIQGSWNQPQHF.

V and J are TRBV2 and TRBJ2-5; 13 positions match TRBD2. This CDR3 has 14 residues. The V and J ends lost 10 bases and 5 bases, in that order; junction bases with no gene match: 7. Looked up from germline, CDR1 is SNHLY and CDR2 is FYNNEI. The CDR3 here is CATLRTSGGETQYF. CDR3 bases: TGTGCCACACTCAGGACTAGCGGGGGTGAGACCCAGTACTTC.

CDR3 sequence reads: CASSLSGHPSGANVLTF. The CDR3 bases are TGTGCCAGCAGTTTATCGGGGCACCCCTCTGGGGCCAACGTCCTGACTTTC. The V gene is TRBV27, the J gene TRBJ2-6; a possible D gene is TRBD1 (5 bases). V lost 0 bases, J lost 0 bases, and 9 bases lay in between. Germline V gene data show CDR1 as MNHEY and CDR2 as SMNVEV (reference sequence). This CDR3 comprises 17 residues.

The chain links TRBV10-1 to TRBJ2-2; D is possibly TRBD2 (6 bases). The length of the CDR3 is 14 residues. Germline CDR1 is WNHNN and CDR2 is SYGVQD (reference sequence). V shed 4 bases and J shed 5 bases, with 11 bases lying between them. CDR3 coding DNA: TGCGCCAGCAGTGTGGAGGGTTGGACCGGGGAGCTGTTTTTT. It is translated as CASSVEGWTGELFF.

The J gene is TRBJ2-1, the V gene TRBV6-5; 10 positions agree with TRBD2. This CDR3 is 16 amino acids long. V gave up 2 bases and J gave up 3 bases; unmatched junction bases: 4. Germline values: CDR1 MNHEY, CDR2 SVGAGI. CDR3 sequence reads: CASSYESSGSYNEQFF. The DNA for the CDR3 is TGTGCCAGCAGTTACGAATCTAGCGGGAGCTACAATGAGCAGTTCTTC.

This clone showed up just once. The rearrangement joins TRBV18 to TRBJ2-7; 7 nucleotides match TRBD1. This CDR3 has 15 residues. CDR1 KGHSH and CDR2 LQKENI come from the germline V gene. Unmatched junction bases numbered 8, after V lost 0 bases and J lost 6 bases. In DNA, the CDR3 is TGTGCCAGCTCACCACCTACATCGACAGGGTTCGAGCAGTACTTC. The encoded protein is CASSPPTSTGFEQYF.

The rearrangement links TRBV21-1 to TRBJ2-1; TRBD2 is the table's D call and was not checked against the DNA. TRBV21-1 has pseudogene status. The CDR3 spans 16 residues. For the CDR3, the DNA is TGTGCCAGCAACTCGGGAGGGAGTCCCCTCTACAATGAGCAGTTCTTC. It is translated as CASNSGGSPLYNEQFF.

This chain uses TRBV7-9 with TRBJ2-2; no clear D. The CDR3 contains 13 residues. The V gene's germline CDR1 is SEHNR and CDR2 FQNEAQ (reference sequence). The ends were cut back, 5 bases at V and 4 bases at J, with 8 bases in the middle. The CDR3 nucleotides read TGTGCCAGCAGCCTAAGCCGCACCGGGGAGCTGTTTTTT. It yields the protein CASSLSRTGELFF.

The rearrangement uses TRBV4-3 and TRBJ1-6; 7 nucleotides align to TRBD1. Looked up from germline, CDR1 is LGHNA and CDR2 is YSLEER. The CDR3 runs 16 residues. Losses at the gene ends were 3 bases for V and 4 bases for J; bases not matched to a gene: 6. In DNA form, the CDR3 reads TGCGCCAGCAGCCATGCCGACAGGGATTATAATTCACCCCTCCACTTT. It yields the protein CASSHADRDYNSPLHF.

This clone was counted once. The DNA of the CDR3 is TGTGCCAGCAGCTTATCCTGGAGCTCTGGAAACACCATATATTTT. Its protein product is CASSLSWSSGNTIYF. This chain connects TRBV7-2 to TRBJ1-3; D is unresolved. Germline V gives CDR1 SGHTA, CDR2 FQGNSA. V was cut by 2 bases and J by 0 bases, with 8 bases left in between. CDR3 length: 15 amino acids.

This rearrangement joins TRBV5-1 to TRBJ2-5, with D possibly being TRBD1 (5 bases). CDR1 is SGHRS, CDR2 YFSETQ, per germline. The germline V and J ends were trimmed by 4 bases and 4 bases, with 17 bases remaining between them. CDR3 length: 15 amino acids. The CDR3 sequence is CASSPGFGRGETQYF. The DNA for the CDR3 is TGCGCCAGCAGCCCAGGCTTTGGTAGGGGAGAGACCCAGTACTTC.

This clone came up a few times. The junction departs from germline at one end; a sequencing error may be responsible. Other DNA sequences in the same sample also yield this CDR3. The CDR3 spells CATSRGPGGLYEPYF. In nucleotides, the CDR3 is TGTGCCACCAGCAGAGGGCCCGGGGGACTATACGAGCCGTACTTC. J is TRBJ2-7 and V is TRBV15; 7 bases agree with TRBD2. The length of the CDR3 is 15 residues. Per the germline V gene, CDR1 is LNHNV and CDR2 is YYDKDF (reference sequence).